Each of the 19 T cell receptor beta chains below was sequenced from the same sample in a study of cytomegalovirus exposure and HLA in healthy donors. The PCR contained 60 Vbeta and 13 Jbeta primers. Using immunoSEQ multiplex PCR, the repertoire was profiled, and TCRdb retains in-frame clones only, with some absent. The sample includes approximately 93,000 clones, 75% to 80% of them seen just once. The material sequenced was PBMCs. These receptors were taken from a woman aged 40 to 50 in good health and CMV-seronegative.

CDR3 sequence: CATSRDSVYGYTF. CDR3 DNA sequence: TGTGCCACCAGCAGAGATTCGGTCTATGGCTACACCTTC. The genes are TRBV15 and TRBJ1-2; D remains ambiguous. Germline V lookup: CDR1 LNHNV, CDR2 YYDKDF (reference sequence). The V end was cut by 0 bases, the J end by 4 bases, with 6 bases between. This CDR3 has 13 residues.

This chain's CDR3 is CASSPGQVYNEQFF. The CDR3 nucleotides are TGTGCCAGCAGCCCGGGACAGGTCTACAATGAGCAGTTCTTC. The chain is built from TRBV6-5 and TRBJ2-1, with 8 bases lining up with TRBD1. V lost 6 bases to trimming and J lost 3 bases; unmatched junction nucleotides: 4. Germline V gene data show CDR1 as MNHEY and CDR2 as SVGAGI. This CDR3 contains 14 residues.

V is TRBV29-1 and J is TRBJ2-1, with a tentative D call TRBD2 (5 bases). V was shortened by 3 bases and J by 3 bases, with 9 bases between the two germline ends. Germline CDR1 is SQVTM and CDR2 is ANQGSEA. The CDR3 sequence is 13 residues long. In nucleotides, the CDR3 is TGCAGCGTTGACGGGGTAAACTACAATGAGCAGTTCTTC. Protein sequence: CSVDGVNYNEQFF.

V is TRBV21-1 and J is TRBJ2-7; the table's D call, TRBD1, has no DNA check behind it. TRBV21-1 is a recognized pseudogene. This CDR3 has 17 residues. CDR3 nucleotide sequence: TGTGCCAGCAGCGGCCTCCCCGGGACACCGAGCTCCTACGAGCAGTACTTC. It encodes CASSGLPGTPSSYEQYF.

The table lists this clone with a count of one. The chain recombines TRBV7-6 with TRBJ2-7, with 7 nucleotides matching TRBD1. V was clipped by 5 bases and J by 1 base; unmatched bases: 2. The CDR3 spans 13 residues. Germline V gives CDR1 SGHVS, CDR2 FNYEAQ. In nucleotides, the CDR3 is TGTGCCAGCAGCCAGGGACAGTCCTACGAGCAGTACTTC. It is translated as CASSQGQSYEQYF.

In its sample, this clone was seen a few times. This rearrangement joins TRBV4-1 to TRBJ1-2, with TRBD1 matching 7 bases. The ends lost 4 bases at V and 6 bases at J; junction bases unmatched: 11. CDR3 length: 15 residues. Per the germline V gene, CDR1 is MGHRA and CDR2 is YSYEKL. DNA of the CDR3: TGCGCCAGCAGCCCGATTGAACAGGGGTTCCATGGCTACACCTTC. Protein sequence: CASSPIEQGFHGYTF.

The gene calls are TRBV28 and TRBJ2-7; D gene unclear. Germline-derived CDR1 and CDR2 are MDHEN and SYDVKM. This CDR3 comprises 13 residues. Trimming left V 5 bases short and J 4 bases short, with 12 bases between. CDR3 loop: CASSNLDEYEQYF. The CDR3 DNA sequence: TGTGCCAGCAGTAACCTCGATGAGTACGAGCAGTACTTC. Complete variable domain (other parts from reference TRBV28 and TRBJ2-7): DVKVTQSSRYLVKRTGEKVFLECVQDMDHENMFWYRQDPGLGLRLIYFSYDVKMKEKGDIPEGYSVSREKKERFSLILESASTNQTSMYLCASSNLDEYEQYFGPGTRLTVT.

The chain recombines TRBV27 with TRBJ1-1; TRBD1 agrees at 7 bases. J lost 4 bases, V lost 6 bases, and 17 bases had no gene match. Germline CDR1 reads MNHEY; CDR2 reads SMNVEV (reference sequence). The CDR3 is 17 residues long. The CDR3: CASRPNKAGGRSTEAFF. CDR3 DNA: TGTGCCAGCAGGCCCAATAAGGCAGGGGGAAGGAGCACTGAAGCTTTCTTT.

This clone occurred a few times. The rearrangement links TRBV6-1 to TRBJ1-5, with TRBD1 as a possible D gene (5 bases). In germline, CDR1 is MNHNS, CDR2 SASEGT. Trimming left V 1 base short and J 7 bases short, with 8 bases between. This CDR3 contains 13 residues. The CDR3 protein is CASSEGTSQPQHF. In nucleotides, the CDR3 is TGTGCCAGCAGTGAAGGGACAAGCCAGCCCCAGCATTTT.

The rearrangement links TRBV18 to TRBJ2-1; 10 bases match TRBD2. CDR1 KGHSH and CDR2 LQKENI come from the germline V gene. There are 17 residues in the CDR3. Losses at the gene ends were 3 bases for V and 4 bases for J; bases not matched to a gene: 9. CDR3 amino acids: CASSPLTSGSEYNEQFF. As DNA, the CDR3 is TGTGCCAGCTCACCGCTGACTAGCGGGTCGGAATACAATGAGCAGTTCTTC.

A note on this clone: The germline gene is not matched at one end of the junction; a read error may be the cause. The CDR3 region is CASSPRTGVRATEALF. The CDR3 DNA is TGTGCCAGCAGCCCAAGGACCGGGGTGAGGGCCACTGAAGCTCTCTTT. The chain carries TRBV7-2 and TRBJ1-1; D gene ambiguous. CDR3 length equals 16 residues. Germline lookup yields CDR1 SGHTA and CDR2 FQGNSA.

The chain links TRBV19 to TRBJ2-1; maybe TRBD2 (7 bases). In germline, CDR1 is LNHDA, CDR2 SQIVND (reference sequence). The length of the CDR3 is 13 residues. Between the trimmed V and J ends, which lost 1 base and 8 bases, there was a span of 9 bases. This CDR3 reads CASSIGGGYEQFF. CDR3 sequence (DNA): TGTGCCAGTAGTATAGGCGGGGGCTATGAGCAGTTCTTC.

The chain joins TRBV5-1 to TRBJ2-5; the D is unclear. Trimming removed 4 bases at V and 2 bases at J, with 9 bases between. The germline CDR1 and CDR2 sequences are SGHRS and YFSETQ. The CDR3 is 13 residues long. The CDR3 DNA sequence: TGCGCCAGCAGCAGAACACGACAAGAGACCCAGTACTTC. It codes for CASSRTRQETQYF. Supplemented by reference TRBV5-1 and TRBJ2-5, the full variable domain reads KAGVTQTPRYLIKTRGQQVTLSCSPISGHRSVSWYQQTPGQGLQFLFEYFSETQRNKGNFPGRFSGRQFSNSRSEMNVSTLELGDSALYLCASSRTRQETQYFGPGTRLLVL.

V is TRBV7-2 and J is TRBJ1-6, with a possible D match to TRBD1 (6 bases). With 7 bases removed from V and 7 bases from J, the gap between germline ends came to 17 bases. Germline CDR1 is SGHTA and CDR2 is FQGNSA. The CDR3 is 15 amino acids. DNA of the CDR3: TGTGCCAGCACCTACGTGACACAGGGAAATTCACCCCTCCACTTT. Translation gives CASTYVTQGNSPLHF.

This clone was seen just once. J is TRBJ1-5 and V is TRBV2, with TRBD1 as a possible D gene (5 bases). V was pared by 4 bases and J by 6 bases, with 10 bases between. Germline-derived CDR1 and CDR2 are SNHLY and FYNNEI. The CDR3 totals 13 residues. CDR3: CASSVGVGQPQHF. The CDR3 nucleotides read TGTGCCAGCAGTGTAGGGGTAGGTCAGCCCCAGCATTTT.

The chain is built from TRBV29-1 and TRBJ1-2; D uncertain. Germline loops: CDR1 SQVTM, CDR2 ANQGSEA. The CDR3 extends over 19 amino acids. Trimming cost V 2 bases and J 3 bases, with 28 bases left between them. In nucleotides, the CDR3 is TGCAGCGTTGAACCAGAAGAGCACTCGGTAGGCAGGCGGGACTATGGCTACACCTTC. Translated, it gives CSVEPEEHSVGRRDYGYTF.

Concerning this clone itself: Other DNA sequences from this sample encode an identical CDR3 as well. V is TRBV18 and J is TRBJ1-1; D might be TRBD1 (5 bases). This CDR3 region has 13 residues. V lost 3 bases to trimming and J lost 3 bases, with 8 bases between them. Germline CDR1 KGHSH, CDR2 LQKENI. CDR3 DNA: TGTGCCAGCTCACCTCTACAGGACACTGAAGCTTTCTTT. Translation: CASSPLQDTEAFF.

This rearrangement joins TRBV27 to TRBJ2-1, with TRBD2 matching over 14 bases. This CDR3 has 19 residues. The V gene's germline CDR1 is MNHEY and CDR2 SMNVEV (reference sequence). J lost 3 bases, V lost 4 bases, and 11 bases had no gene match. CDR3 in DNA: TGTGCCAGCAGTTCCAGGACTAGCGGGGGGAACTATATCTACAATGAGCAGTTCTTC. This encodes CASSSRTSGGNYIYNEQFF.

This clone occurred once. V gene TRBV9 combines with J gene TRBJ1-1; 12 nucleotides line up with TRBD1. The V and J ends lost 2 bases and 1 base, in that order; junction bases with no gene match: 6. The CDR3 is 17 amino acids. Looked up from germline, CDR1 is SGDLS and CDR2 is YYNGEE. For the CDR3, the DNA is TGTGCCAGCAGCGTCCGGGACAGGGGGCTGCCGAACACTGAAGCTTTCTTT. Translating gives CASSVRDRGLPNTEAFF.